Shown below are 26 T cell receptor beta chains from a single sample sequenced in a study of cytomegalovirus exposure and HLA in healthy donors. The PCR was carried out with 60 Vbeta primers and 13 Jbeta primers. Some clones are missing from TCRdb's copy, which holds only in-frame ones; the method was immunoSEQ multiplex PCR. The table includes fewer than 200,000 clones, around 75% detected once. Sample: PBMCs. Every receptor here comes from a woman in her 30s in good health and CMV-seronegative.

This clone was seen more than once but under ten times. The chain carries TRBV2 and TRBJ1-4, with a possible D match to TRBD1 (6 bases). In germline, CDR1 is SNHLY, CDR2 FYNNEI. V was pared by 6 bases and J by 4 bases, with 12 bases between. The length of the CDR3 is 14 residues. This CDR3 is CASSSRTVNEKLFF. CDR3 bases: TGTGCCAGCAGCTCTAGGACAGTTAATGAAAAACTGTTTTTT.

This clone was observed a single time. This chain uses TRBV30 with TRBJ2-1; D remains unclear. Deletions cut 3 bases from V and 5 bases from J, with 11 bases between. This CDR3 spans 13 amino acids. Germline V CDR1 and CDR2: GTSNPN, SVGIG (reference sequence). DNA of the CDR3: TGTGCCTGGAGCCTCACATACGACAATGAGCAGTTCTTC. Translated: CAWSLTYDNEQFF.

This sequence joins TRBV5-1 and TRBJ2-7; tentatively, D is TRBD1 (6 bases). The CDR3 is 17 residues long. V lost 4 bases to trimming and J lost 2 bases, with 22 bases between them. CDR1 is SGHRS and CDR2 is YFSETQ in the germline V gene. CDR3 nucleotide sequence: TGCGCCAGCAGCCTAACACCGACGCAACAGGGTACCTACGAGCAGTACTTC. Translated, it gives CASSLTPTQQGTYEQYF.

V usage is TRBV4-3 and J usage is TRBJ2-7, with TRBD2 matching over 8 bases. V lost 0 bases, J lost 2 bases, and 12 bases stayed unmatched. Per germline, CDR1 LGHNA and CDR2 YSLEER. This CDR3 contains 18 residues. The CDR3 spells CASSQDPGGRDKAYEQYF. The CDR3 DNA follows: TGCGCCAGCAGCCAAGATCCGGGGGGGCGCGACAAAGCCTACGAGCAGTACTTC.

This chain connects TRBV4-1 to TRBJ2-5; 12 bases match TRBD2. The junction had 11 bases not matched to a gene; V was cut back by 2 bases and J by 7 bases. Germline assignment: CDR1 MGHRA and CDR2 YSYEKL. This CDR3 spans 17 amino acids. The chain's CDR3 is CASSQPSLAGGPRTQYF. As DNA, the CDR3 is TGCGCCAGCAGCCAACCAAGTCTAGCGGGGGGGCCTCGGACCCAGTACTTC.

V is TRBV7-9 and J is TRBJ2-6; D is ambiguous. There are 19 residues in the CDR3. The ends were cut back, 5 bases at V and 0 bases at J, with 20 bases in the middle. The germline gives CDR1 SEHNR, CDR2 FQNEAQ (reference sequence). The CDR3 sequence: CASSRLGERRPSGANVLTF. Written as DNA, the CDR3 is TGTGCCAGCAGCCGCCTGGGTGAGAGGAGACCCTCTGGGGCCAACGTCCTGACTTTC.

The chain joins TRBV5-1 to TRBJ1-5; D is ambiguous. Germline V gene lookup returns CDR1 SGHRS and CDR2 YFSETQ. The CDR3 extends over 13 amino acids. Trimming shortened V by 4 bases and J by 0 bases, and 5 bases separated the two germline ends. The CDR3: CASSLDSNQPQHF. Here the CDR3 DNA reads TGCGCCAGCAGCCTAGATAGCAATCAGCCCCAGCATTTT.

The chain carries TRBV19 and TRBJ2-1; 8 bases agree with TRBD1. Germline CDR1 is LNHDA and CDR2 is SQIVND (reference sequence). The ends lost 5 bases at V and 0 bases at J; junction bases unmatched: 6. The CDR3 is 16 amino acids. CDR3 sequence reads: CASSSGQASSYNEQFF. In DNA, the CDR3 is TGTGCCAGTAGTTCGGGACAGGCGAGCTCCTACAATGAGCAGTTCTTC.

V usage is TRBV11-2 and J usage is TRBJ1-1; 10 bases line up with TRBD1. The CDR3 covers 17 residues. J lost 3 bases, V lost 4 bases, and 11 bases had no gene match. Germline CDR1 is SGHAT and CDR2 is FQNNGV. The CDR3 sequence: CASSSPTGGLRDTEAFF. CDR3 bases: TGTGCCAGCAGCTCGCCGACAGGGGGCTTGAGGGACACTGAAGCTTTCTTT.

A few counts support this clone. Compared with germline, one end of the junction differs, possibly owing to a read error. The chain is built from TRBV5-4 and TRBJ2-2, with D perhaps matching TRBD2 (7 bases). Germline V CDR1 and CDR2: SGHNT, YYREEE (reference sequence). This CDR3 comprises 18 residues. The CDR3 here is CASSHDLGGAGNTGELFF. The CDR3 DNA reads TGCGCCAGCAGCCATGACCTGGGGGGGGCCGGGAACACCGGGGAGCTGTTTTTT.

This chain connects TRBV7-3 to TRBJ1-2; the D gene is possibly TRBD1 (5 bases). Deletions cut 3 bases from V and 6 bases from J, with 17 bases between. The CDR3 is made up of 15 amino acids. Germline V gives CDR1 SGHTA, CDR2 FQGTGA. The CDR3 DNA follows: TGTGCCAGCAGCTTGGGGGGTGCGGTTATCGATGGCTACACCTTC. Translating gives CASSLGGAVIDGYTF.

The V gene is TRBV7-9, the J gene TRBJ2-2, with 7 bases identical to TRBD2. The CDR3 spans 16 residues. V was pared by 2 bases and J by 0 bases, with 3 bases of the junction left unmatched. Per germline, CDR1 SEHNR and CDR2 FQNEAQ (reference sequence). The CDR3 DNA sequence: TGTGCCAGCAGCTTACTCGGGAGGACGAACACCGGGGAGCTGTTTTTT. Translated, it gives CASSLLGRTNTGELFF. Variable domain in full (rest from reference TRBV7-9 and TRBJ2-2): DTGVSQNPRHKITKRGQNVTFRCDPISEHNRLYWYRQTLGQGPEFLTYFQNEAQLEKSRLLSDRFSAERPKGSFSTLEIQRTEQGDSAMYLCASSLLGRTNTGELFFGEGSRLTVL.

This clone was seen a few times. The chain combines TRBV5-6 with TRBJ2-1; D gene unclear. Deletions cut 0 bases from V and 1 base from J, with 5 bases between. Germline V gene sequence: CDR1 SGHDT, CDR2 YYEEEE. The CDR3 has 14 residues. DNA for the CDR3: TGTGCCAGCAGCTTGGTCAGATCCTACAATGAGCAGTTCTTC. Protein product: CASSLVRSYNEQFF.

This clone showed up just a few times. J is TRBJ2-1 and V is TRBV7-6; the match to TRBD2 covers 12 bases. V trimming: 2 bases; J trimming: 4 bases; junction bases outside the gene matches: 3. Germline loops: CDR1 SGHVS, CDR2 FNYEAQ. CDR3 length: 16 amino acids. The CDR3 sequence: CASSLLAGGSYNEQFF. CDR3 coding DNA: TGTGCCAGCAGCTTACTAGCGGGAGGGTCGTACAATGAGCAGTTCTTC.

The V and J genes are TRBV7-8 and TRBJ2-5; D perhaps matches TRBD2 (5 bases). This CDR3 has 14 amino acids. V was shortened by 3 bases and J by 4 bases, with 12 bases between the two germline ends. Germline V gene data show CDR1 as SGHVS and CDR2 as FQNEAQ. The CDR3 here is CASSFGPGVETQYF. CDR3 sequence (DNA): TGTGCCAGCAGCTTCGGGCCCGGGGTAGAGACCCAGTACTTC.

This chain joins TRBV18 and TRBJ2-7, with TRBD1 identical over 7 bases. This CDR3 comprises 14 residues. Germline CDR1 KGHSH, CDR2 LQKENI. Trimming removed 4 bases from V and 2 bases from J; junction bases left unmatched: 5. In DNA, the CDR3 is TGTGCCAGCTCACAAGGGACAGTACCCTACGAGCAGTACTTC. This encodes CASSQGTVPYEQYF.

The chain employs TRBV7-2 and TRBJ1-1; D gene ambiguous. CDR3 length: 13 residues. Germline V lookup: CDR1 SGHTA, CDR2 FQGNSA. Between the trimmed V and J ends, which lost 1 base and 0 bases, there was a span of 3 bases. CDR3 amino acids: CASSLVVNTEAFF. The CDR3 nucleotides are TGTGCCAGCAGCTTAGTAGTGAACACTGAAGCTTTCTTT.

The V call is TRBV19, the J call TRBJ1-2, with TRBD1 matching 9 bases. V shed 5 bases and J 6 bases; nucleotides not matched to a gene: 7. Germline loops: CDR1 LNHDA, CDR2 SQIVND (reference sequence). The CDR3 consists of 14 residues. The CDR3 loop reads CASSPGQGFHGYTF. CDR3 coding DNA: TGTGCCAGTAGTCCGGGACAGGGTTTCCATGGCTACACCTTC.

The chain links TRBV27 to TRBJ2-3; 9 nucleotides line up with TRBD2. Losses at the gene ends were 6 bases for V and 3 bases for J; bases not matched to a gene: 10. Germline assignment: CDR1 MNHEY and CDR2 SMNVEV (reference sequence). The CDR3 totals 16 residues. The CDR3 here is CASRLAGVRGTDTQYF. The CDR3 nucleotides are TGTGCCAGCAGATTAGCGGGAGTGAGGGGTACAGATACGCAGTATTTT.

This sequence joins TRBV25-1 and TRBJ2-5, with 11 nucleotides matching TRBD2. The end of the DNA is better explained by TRBJ2-7, so the J call may be wrong. CDR1 is MGHDK, CDR2 SYGVNS, per germline. The CDR3 extends over 14 amino acids. The CDR3 reads CASSDSGGAYEQYF. The CDR3 bases are TGTGCCAGCAGTGATAGCGGGGGGGCGTACGAGCAGTACTTC.

The V and J genes are TRBV2 and TRBJ1-5; 7 nucleotides match TRBD1. Per germline, CDR1 SNHLY and CDR2 FYNNEI. J gave up 6 bases and V 8 bases, and 7 bases lay outside the gene matches. This CDR3 is built from 13 residues. CDR3 bases: TGTGCCAGCGGTGGGGACAGTAGTCAGCCCCAGCATTTT. Its protein product is CASGGDSSQPQHF.

The chain links TRBV9 to TRBJ2-2; 8 positions agree with TRBD2. Germline CDR1 and CDR2: SGDLS and YYNGEE. The CDR3 covers 18 residues. Trimming removed 0 bases from V and 2 bases from J; junction bases left unmatched: 9. The CDR3 DNA reads TGTGCCAGCAGCGTAGGAGTTGGGGCGGGAGGAAACACCGGGGAGCTGTTTTTT. This sequence encodes CASSVGVGAGGNTGELFF.

This rearrangement joins TRBV30 to TRBJ1-5; D not certain. The germline gives CDR1 GTSNPN, CDR2 SVGIG (reference sequence). The ends were cut back, 1 base at V and 4 bases at J, with 8 bases in the middle. The CDR3 covers 13 residues. CDR3 region: CAWSGATNQPQHF. CDR3 nucleotides: TGTGCCTGGAGTGGAGCTACTAATCAGCCCCAGCATTTT.

In this sample, this clone turned up a few times. The CDR3 here is CASRSLRGSYNEQFF. The CDR3 DNA follows: TGTGCCAGCAGGTCACTCAGGGGCTCCTACAATGAGCAGTTCTTC. The chain carries TRBV6-6 and TRBJ2-1, with a possible D match to TRBD1 (6 bases). CDR1 MNHNY and CDR2 SVGAGI come from the germline V gene (reference sequence). CDR3 size: 15 residues. V was trimmed by 6 bases and J by 0 bases, leaving 12 bases between them.

As DNA, the CDR3 is TGTGCCAGCAGCAACACCGGGACTAGCGGGGGCCCAGACACCGGGGAGCTGTTTTTT. As protein: CASSNTGTSGGPDTGELFF. The rearrangement uses TRBV5-4 and TRBJ2-2; 14 bases map to TRBD2. The CDR3 has 19 residues. The junction had 11 bases not matched to a gene; V was cut back by 4 bases and J by 3 bases. Germline CDR1 SGHNT, CDR2 YYREEE (reference sequence).

This clone was counted only a few times. CDR3 DNA sequence: TGTGCCAGCAGTCCCGGACAGGGGATGTCCTATGGCTACACCTTC. Translated, it gives CASSPGQGMSYGYTF. V and J are TRBV6-4 and TRBJ1-2, with TRBD1 identical over 9 bases. Per germline, CDR1 MRHNA and CDR2 SNTAGT. Trimming took 5 bases from V and 4 from J; bases not matched to a gene: 8. The CDR3 loop spans 15 amino acids.